The table lists the clone carrying this TCR beta chain with a few counts. The antigen remains undetermined. This entry comes from a study of OX40 agonist ivuxolimab in advanced cancers. Exclusion of a patient followed from autoimmune disease history or systemic immunosuppression. Using immunoSEQ multiplex PCR, the repertoire was profiled, and TCRdb retains in-frame clones only, with some absent. The sample yields tens of thousands of clones, more than 85% seen once. The ends were cut back, 5 bases at V and 0 bases at J, with 17 bases in the middle. Germline CDR1 and CDR2: SEHNR and FQNEAQ (reference sequence). The CDR3 is 17 amino acids. Study-wide findings and caveats: Expanded clones were, on average, more numerous in CD8+ T cells than in CD4+. Clonal expansion from baseline to week 6 occurred in both CD4+ and CD8+ T cells.

This clonotype was obtained from an adult with an advanced solid tumor such as melanoma, head and neck, liver or kidney cancer. The rearrangement links TRBV7-9 to TRBJ1-3; D not resolved. Source: CD4+ or CD8+ T cells sorted from blood, taken in a trial of the OX40 agonist ivuxolimab. CDR3 sequence reads: CASSLREPSFSGNTIYF. The CDR3 region has the DNA TGTGCCAGCAGCCTCCGGGAGCCGTCCTTCTCTGGAAACACCATATATTTT.